This record covers a single T cell receptor beta chain. Its antigen remains unidentified. No much larger clonotype is one base removed from it; base qualities were not supplied. The CDR3 goes from the cysteine to the phenylalanine over 12 residues. The read is trimmed to its CDR3 DNA, 36 bases read in frame from base 1. The junction shows trimming of 1 base on V and 16 bases on J, plus 14 bases between the germline ends. Taken from the germline V gene (reference sequence), the CDR1 and CDR2 loops are SEHNR and FQNEAQ. The sample belongs to a study of cytomegalovirus exposure and HLA in healthy donors listed by TCRdb under 2017. Regarding the complete study: According to a later analysis, the approximately 130 validation repertoires were produced on the same platform as the 666 repertoires of the first cohort. The study aimed to test whether signatures of past pathogen exposure could be identified by cataloging public T cell receptors. Besides the first cohort of 550 to 750 subjects, a separate validation cohort made up of 120 different subjects was used. To predict cytomegalovirus infection status, the study brought together high-throughput TCR immunosequencing, statistical association of individual TCRs with disease status, and machine learning. What the study reported, not specific to this receptor: A later analysis lacked HLA typing for the validation cohort, so it scored co-occurrence in that cohort across all 130 or so repertoires. The classifier was reported to diagnose cytomegalovirus status with high specificity and sensitivity in both the original cohort and the validation cohort. In vitro tests confirmed that a few of the cytomegalovirus-associated TCR beta chains recognize cytomegalovirus antigens. A total of some 180 TCR beta chains were listed by the study as associated with cytomegalovirus. Most TCR sequences were observed very rarely across donors, whereas some public TCRs were present in many individuals. Subsequent analysis determined that TCRs grouped into clusters in the first cohort also showed a tendency toward co-occurrence across the roughly 110 validation repertoires, and approximately 94% of cluster scores exceeded 0. It was suggested by the authors that the approach could potentially be generalized to other disease states and immunological phenotypes.

Donors formed part of the validation cohort, which comprised over a hundred subjects and was distinct from the first cohort of 690 or so subjects. Library method: the immunoSEQ multiplex PCR assay. As for how the authors treated the data: A statistical classification framework was built to diagnose cytomegalovirus status from the catalog of TCR beta chain sequences. Here the immuneACCESS table is served through TCRdb, limited to in-frame sequences with V and J called. Missing clones are a known gap in these copies; in checked studies unresolved V genes cover under half, and the rest lacks a known reason. Clonal size and the V and J genes are those of that table, whereas D and trimming came from the DNA. The sample table contains 150,000 to 200,000 clones; only one count was recorded for 88% of them. About 2.7% of the sample belongs to the ten largest clones.

The sequence links TRBV7-9 to TRBJ2-1, with a tentative D gene TRBD1 over 5 matching bases. The sequencing input was PBMCs. This TCR derives from a man between 18 and 29 years old in good health and CMV-seronegative. The CDR3 in this case is CASSLVREQDFF. The bases are TGTGCCAGCAGCTTAGTCCGCGAACAGGACTTCTTC.